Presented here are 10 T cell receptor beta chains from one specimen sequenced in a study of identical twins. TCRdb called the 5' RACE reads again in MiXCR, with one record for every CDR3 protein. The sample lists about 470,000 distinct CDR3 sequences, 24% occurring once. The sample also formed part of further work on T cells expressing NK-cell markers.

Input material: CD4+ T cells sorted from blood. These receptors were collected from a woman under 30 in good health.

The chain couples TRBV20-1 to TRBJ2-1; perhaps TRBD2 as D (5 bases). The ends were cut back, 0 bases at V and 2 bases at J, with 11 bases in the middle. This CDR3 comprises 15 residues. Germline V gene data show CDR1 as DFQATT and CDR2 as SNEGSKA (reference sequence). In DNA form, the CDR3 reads TGCAGTGCTAGAGATCGGAGGAGAGCCTACAATGAGCAGTTCTTC. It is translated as CSARDRRRAYNEQFF.

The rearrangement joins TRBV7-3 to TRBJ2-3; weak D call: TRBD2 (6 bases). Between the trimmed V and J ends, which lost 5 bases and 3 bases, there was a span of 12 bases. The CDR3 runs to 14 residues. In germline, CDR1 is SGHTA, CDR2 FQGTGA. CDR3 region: CASSNGGKTDTQYF. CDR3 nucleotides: TGTGCCAGCAGCAACGGCGGGAAAACAGATACGCAGTATTTT.

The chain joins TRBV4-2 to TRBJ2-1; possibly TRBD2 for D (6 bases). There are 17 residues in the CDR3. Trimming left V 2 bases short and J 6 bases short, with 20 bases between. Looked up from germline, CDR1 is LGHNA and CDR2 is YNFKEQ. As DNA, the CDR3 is TGTGCCAGCAGCCAAATTGGGGGAGGACGCCCTGGCAATGAGCAGTTCTTC. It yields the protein CASSQIGGGRPGNEQFF.

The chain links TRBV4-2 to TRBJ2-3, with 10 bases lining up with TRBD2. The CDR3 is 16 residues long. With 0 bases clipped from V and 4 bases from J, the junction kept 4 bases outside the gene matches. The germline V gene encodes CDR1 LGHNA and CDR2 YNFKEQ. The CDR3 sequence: CASSQEERGGSDTQYF. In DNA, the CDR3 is TGTGCCAGCAGCCAAGAGGAGCGGGGGGGCTCAGATACGCAGTATTTT.

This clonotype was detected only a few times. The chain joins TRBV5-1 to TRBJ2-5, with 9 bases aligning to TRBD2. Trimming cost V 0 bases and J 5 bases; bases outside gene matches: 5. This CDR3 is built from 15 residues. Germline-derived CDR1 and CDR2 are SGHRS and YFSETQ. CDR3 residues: CASSLAGSGSETQYF. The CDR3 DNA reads TGCGCCAGCAGCTTGGCCGGTAGCGGGAGTGAGACCCAGTACTTC.

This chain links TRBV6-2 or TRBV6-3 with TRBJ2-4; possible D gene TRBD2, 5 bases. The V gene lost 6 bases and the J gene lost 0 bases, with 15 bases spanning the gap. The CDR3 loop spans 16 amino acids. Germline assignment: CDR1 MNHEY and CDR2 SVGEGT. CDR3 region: CASSPHLGLAKNIQYF. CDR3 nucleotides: TGTGCCAGCAGCCCCCATCTCGGACTAGCCAAAAACATTCAGTACTTC.

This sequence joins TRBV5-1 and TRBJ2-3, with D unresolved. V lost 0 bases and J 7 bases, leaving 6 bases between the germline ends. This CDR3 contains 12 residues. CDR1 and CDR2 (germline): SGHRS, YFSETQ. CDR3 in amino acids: CASSLDPYTQYF. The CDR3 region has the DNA TGCGCCAGCAGCTTGGATCCGTATACGCAGTATTTT.

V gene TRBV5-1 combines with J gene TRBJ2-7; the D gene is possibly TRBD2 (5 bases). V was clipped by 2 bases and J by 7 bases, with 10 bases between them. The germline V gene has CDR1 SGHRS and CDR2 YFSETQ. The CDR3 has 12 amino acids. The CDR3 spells CASSLLPGEQYF. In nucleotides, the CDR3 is TGCGCCAGCAGCTTATTACCGGGGGAGCAGTACTTC.

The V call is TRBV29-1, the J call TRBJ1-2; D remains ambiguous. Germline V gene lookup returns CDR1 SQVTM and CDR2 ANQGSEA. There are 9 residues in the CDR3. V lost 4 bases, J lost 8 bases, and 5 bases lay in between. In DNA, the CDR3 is TGCAGCGTTGCCGAGGGCTACACCTTC. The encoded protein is CSVAEGYTF.

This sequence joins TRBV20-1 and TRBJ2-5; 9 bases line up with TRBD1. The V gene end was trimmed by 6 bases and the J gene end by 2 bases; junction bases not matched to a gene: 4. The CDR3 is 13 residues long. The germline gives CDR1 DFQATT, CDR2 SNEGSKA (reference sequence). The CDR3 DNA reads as TGCAGTGCCACAGGACAGGGGCAAGAGACCCAGTACTTC. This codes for CSATGQGQETQYF.